This record concerns one T cell receptor (beta chain) sequence. Its antigen is unidentified. This specimen belongs to a study of T cells after yellow fever vaccination. Study-level background: Fractions of low cell number were prepared using SMART-Seq v4 Ultra Low Input.

CDR3 length: 14 amino acids. V was shortened by 4 bases and J by 4 bases, with 14 bases between the two germline ends. Germline lookup yields CDR1 SGHRS and CDR2 YFSETQ. A universal primer site and UMIs were added as TCR cDNA was made by 5'RACE template switching. TCRdb independently ran MiXCR on the 5' RACE reads; one entry per CDR3 protein. This table has some 600,000 distinct CDR3 sequences, about 12% appearing once. Whole-study findings and limits: Most clones from primary vaccination resurfaced after the booster (around 97% CD4, around 90% CD8). Repertoires sorted by FACS could include abundant clonotypes that are contaminants from the bulk population.

The clonotype originates from a man aged 30-40 years who received the YFV17D yellow fever vaccine. The genes are TRBV5-1 and TRBJ2-5; D might be TRBD2 (6 bases). Sequencing used PBMCs, obtained on the day of the yellow fever booster vaccination. The CDR3: CASSPAAGGETQYF. The CDR3 region has the DNA TGCGCCAGCAGCCCCGCAGCGGGTGGAGAGACCCAGTACTTC.